This is a list of T cell receptor beta chains from one sample in a study of blood T cell repertoires in COVID-19. Assay: immunoSEQ multiplex PCR; the TCRdb copy retains only in-frame clones and omits some. The repertoire holds approximately 88,000 clones, with about 80% as singletons. Material for sequencing was peripheral blood. These TCRs come from a woman over 75 with acute or convalescent COVID-19. The CDR3 runs from the conserved cysteine through the conserved F or W. A D gene is named only where the DNA matches it firmly. The listing skips clone size in some rows; elsewhere it reads once, few, many or a size class.

clone size: NA
J gene: TRBJ2-2
V gene: TRBV7-8
D gene: TRBD2
CDR3 DNA: TGTGCCAGCAGCTTAGCAACTAGCGGGAACTGGGTTGGGGAGCTGTTTTTT
CDR3 protein: CASSLATSGNWVGELFF

clone size: NA
J gene: TRBJ2-7
V gene: TRBV11-3
D gene: NA
CDR3 DNA: TGTGCCAGCAGCTTAGGAATACTTAACGAGCAGTACTTC
CDR3 protein: CASSLGILNEQYF

clone size: NA
J gene: TRBJ2-2
V gene: TRBV7-6
D gene: TRBD1
CDR3 DNA: TGTGCCAGCAGCTCAATGAACAGGGGGCCCCACACCGGGGAGCTGTTTTTT
CDR3 protein: CASSSMNRGPHTGELFF

clone size: NA
J gene: TRBJ1-1
V gene: TRBV19
D gene: TRBD1
CDR3 DNA: TGTGCCAGTAGTATTTGGGACAGTGGGACTGAAGCTTTCTTT
CDR3 protein: CASSIWDSGTEAFF

clone size: NA
J gene: TRBJ1-3
V gene: TRBV18
D gene: NA
CDR3 DNA: TGTGCCAGCTCATTCGGGAAGGGCTCTGGAAACACCATATATTTT
CDR3 protein: CASSFGKGSGNTIYF

clone size: once
J gene: TRBJ1-3
V gene: TRBV11-2
D gene: NA
CDR3 DNA: TGTGCCAGCAGCTTAGTTGTTCGGGGATACTCTGGAAACACCATATATTTT
CDR3 protein: CASSLVVRGYSGNTIYF

clone size: NA
J gene: TRBJ1-4
V gene: TRBV19
D gene: TRBD1
CDR3 DNA: TGTGCCAGTAGTGACGACAGGGGGTCAACTAATGAAAAACTGTTTTTT
CDR3 protein: CASSDDRGSTNEKLFF

clone size: once
J gene: TRBJ2-2
V gene: TRBV19
D gene: NA
CDR3 DNA: TGTGCCAGTAGTATCTCCCCCCTCTGGGCGAGGAACACCGGGGAGCTGTTTTTT
CDR3 protein: CASSISPLWARNTGELFF

clone size: NA
J gene: TRBJ2-3
V gene: TRBV5-4
D gene: TRBD2
CDR3 DNA: TGTGCCAGCAGAACCGGACTAGCGGTCACAGATACGCAGTATTTT
CDR3 protein: CASRTGLAVTDTQYF

clone size: NA
J gene: TRBJ2-4
V gene: TRBV6-6
D gene: NA
CDR3 DNA: TGTGCCAGCAGCTCTCAGGGGTCACTAGCCAAAAACATTCAGTACTTC
CDR3 protein: CASSSQGSLAKNIQYF

clone size: NA
J gene: TRBJ2-5
V gene: TRBV9
D gene: TRBD2
CDR3 DNA: TGTGCCAGCACCAGGACTAGCGGGACTCAAGAGACCCAGTACTTC
CDR3 protein: CASTRTSGTQETQYF

clone size: NA
J gene: TRBJ1-5
V gene: TRBV3-1/TRBV3-2
D gene: NA
CDR3 DNA: TGTGCCAGCGCGGCCGCACACACTAATCAGCCCCAGCATTTT
CDR3 protein: CASAAAHTNQPQHF

clone size: NA
J gene: TRBJ1-1
V gene: TRBV20-1
D gene: NA
CDR3 DNA: TGCAGTGCTAGAGAGGCACCTGAAGCTTTCTTT
CDR3 protein: CSAREAPEAFF

clone size: NA
J gene: TRBJ1-1
V gene: TRBV30
D gene: NA
CDR3 DNA: TGTGCCTTCAGGGGCATGAACACTGAAGCTTTCTTT
CDR3 protein: CAFRGMNTEAFF

clone size: NA
J gene: TRBJ2-7
V gene: TRBV2
D gene: TRBD2
CDR3 DNA: TGTGCCAGCACTCCCCGGACTAGCGGCTCCTACGAGCAGTACTTC
CDR3 protein: CASTPRTSGSYEQYF

clone size: once
J gene: TRBJ1-4
V gene: TRBV30
D gene: TRBD1
CDR3 DNA: TGTGCCTGGAGAGAACAGGGGGTTGCTAATGAAAAACTGTTTTTT
CDR3 protein: CAWREQGVANEKLFF

clone size: NA
J gene: TRBJ2-1
V gene: TRBV6-1
D gene: NA
CDR3 DNA: TGTGCCAGCAGTGAAAATCAGGGTTACAATGAGCAGTTCTTC
CDR3 protein: CASSENQGYNEQFF

clone size: NA
J gene: TRBJ1-2
V gene: TRBV6-5
D gene: NA
CDR3 DNA: TGTGCCAGCAGTTACTCGTCCCGGGTTTATGGCTACACCTTC
CDR3 protein: CASSYSSRVYGYTF

clone size: once
J gene: TRBJ1-6
V gene: TRBV30
D gene: TRBD1
CDR3 DNA: TGTGCCTGGAGTGTGGAGGGGGCGCAATATAATTCACCCCTCCACTTT
CDR3 protein: CAWSVEGAQYNSPLHF

clone size: NA
J gene: TRBJ1-1
V gene: TRBV5-1
D gene: NA
CDR3 DNA: TGCGCCAGCAGCCTCCAGACAGGCACTGAAGCTTTCTTT
CDR3 protein: CASSLQTGTEAFF

clone size: NA
J gene: TRBJ2-5
V gene: TRBV2
D gene: NA
CDR3 DNA: TGTGCCAGCAGAGAAAGGGCTAGAGGGGAGACCCAGTACTTC
CDR3 protein: CASRERARGETQYF

clone size: once
J gene: TRBJ1-2
V gene: TRBV6-5
D gene: TRBD1
CDR3 DNA: TGTGCCAGCAGTTATGACAGGGTTGCGAACTATGGCTACACCTTC
CDR3 protein: CASSYDRVANYGYTF

clone size: few
J gene: TRBJ1-2
V gene: TRBV2
D gene: NA
CDR3 DNA: TGTGCCAGCAGGAGAGACAGGTCCGACTATGGCTACACCTTC
CDR3 protein: CASRRDRSDYGYTF

clone size: NA
J gene: TRBJ2-2
V gene: TRBV2
D gene: TRBD2
CDR3 DNA: TGTGCCAGCAGTGCCAAAGCGGGAGCAGACACCGGGGAGCTGTTTTTT
CDR3 protein: CASSAKAGADTGELFF

clone size: NA
J gene: TRBJ2-5
V gene: TRBV5-1
D gene: TRBD2
CDR3 DNA: TGCGCCAGCAGCTTTGGCGGGAGTGAGGAGACCCAGTACTTC
CDR3 protein: CASSFGGSEETQYF

clone size: NA
J gene: TRBJ2-5
V gene: TRBV9
D gene: NA
CDR3 DNA: TGTGCCAGCAGCCCCCAGGGGGGACAACAAGAGACCCAGTACTTC
CDR3 protein: CASSPQGGQQETQYF

clone size: NA
J gene: TRBJ1-2
V gene: TRBV19
D gene: NA
CDR3 DNA: TGTGCCAGTAGTATTCGGGGGGCGAATGGCTACACCTTC
CDR3 protein: CASSIRGANGYTF

clone size: NA
J gene: TRBJ2-3
V gene: TRBV12-5
D gene: TRBD1
CDR3 DNA: TGTGCTAGTGGTTTGGGACAGGGGGCGCCTGAAGATACGCAGTATTTT
CDR3 protein: CASGLGQGAPEDTQYF

clone size: NA
J gene: TRBJ2-3
V gene: TRBV19
D gene: TRBD2
CDR3 DNA: TGTGCCAGTAGTAATACGGGAGGGTTGGATACGCAGTATTTT
CDR3 protein: CASSNTGGLDTQYF

clone size: NA
J gene: TRBJ1-1
V gene: TRBV6-5
D gene: NA
CDR3 DNA: TGTGCCAGCACCAAAGCTCAGGGGATTGAAGCTTTCTTT
CDR3 protein: CASTKAQGIEAFF